The rows below give T cell receptor beta chains drawn from one sample of a study of T cell repertoires in cytomegalovirus infection. TCRdb called the reads again in MiXCR, with one record for every CDR3 protein. The sample comprises around 260,000 distinct CDR3 sequences, 20% to 30% of which are singletons, and more than 11% rests with the top ten. The material sequenced was PBMCs. The receptors were sampled from a human donor in good health (CMV status not recorded). Some clones in this sample may be carry-over from other donors' samples. The CDR3 runs from the conserved cysteine through the conserved F or W. The order of the fields is J gene, D gene, clone size, V gene, CDR3 DNA, CDR3 protein. D genes are given only for firm matches. Rows give clone size only sometimes, using once, few, many, or a class for an expanded clone.

TRBJ1-1,TRBD1,.,TRBV6-2/TRBV6-3,TGTGCCAGCAGTAGAGAACAGGGGGCCACTGAAGCTTTCTTT,CASSREQGATEAFF
TRBJ1-5,.,.,TRBV2,TGTGCCAGCAGTAGAAGAGGGGAAAGACAGCCCCAGCATTTT,CASSRRGERQPQHF
TRBJ2-3,TRBD2,.,TRBV29-1,TGCAGCGTTCAGGGACTAGCGGGGCGCACAGATACGCAGTATTTT,CSVQGLAGRTDTQYF
TRBJ1-4,.,few,TRBV30,TGTGCCTGGAGCATAGGACAGACTCATAATGAAAAACTGTTTTTT,CAWSIGQTHNEKLFF
TRBJ1-5,.,many,TRBV7-2,TGTGCCAGCAGCTTAAAAGGGGGTCAGCCCCAGCATTTT,CASSLKGGQPQHF
TRBJ1-2,.,many,TRBV7-9,TGTGCCAGCATCCCCCCACGGTCGGGCAACTATGGCTACACCTTC,CASIPPRSGNYGYTF
TRBJ2-6,.,few,TRBV12-3/TRBV12-4,TGTGCCAGCACCCTGCGGACAGCTGGGGCCAACGTCCTGACTTTC,CASTLRTAGANVLTF
TRBJ1-1,.,few,TRBV6-1,TGTGCCAGCGGTACAGGGTTCACTGAAGCTTTCTTT,CASGTGFTEAFF
TRBJ1-5,.,many,TRBV15,TGTGCCACCAGCAGAGAGGTCCTGAGCGGCAATCAGCCCCAGCATTTT,CATSREVLSGNQPQHF
TRBJ2-5,TRBD2,.,TRBV7-2,TGTGCCAGCAGCTCGAGGGCTAGCGGGGGAGAGACCCAGTACTTC,CASSSRASGGETQYF
TRBJ2-7,.,few,TRBV28,TGTGCCAGCAGAGCTCCGACAGGAGGGATCTCCTACGAGCAGTACTTC,CASRAPTGGISYEQYF
TRBJ1-4,.,many,TRBV7-2,TGTGCCAGCAGCTTTCTGCGGGGAGCGGACGAAAAACTGTTTTTT,CASSFLRGADEKLFF
TRBJ1-4,.,.,TRBV7-2,TGTGCCAGCAGCCCTAAGCTTGCAACTAATGAAAAACTGTTTTTT,CASSPKLATNEKLFF
TRBJ2-1,.,many,TRBV7-8,TGTGCCAGCAGCTCTCGGGGCAGCTCCTACAATGAGCAGTTCTTC,CASSSRGSSYNEQFF
TRBJ2-3,TRBD1,.,TRBV28,TGTGCCAGCAGTCCATGGGGACAGGGGGAGGGAGATACGCAGTATTTT,CASSPWGQGEGDTQYF
TRBJ1-1,.,.,TRBV6-1,TGTGCCAGCAGTGAACAGTTAGTGAACACTGAAGCTTTCTTT,CASSEQLVNTEAFF
TRBJ2-1,.,.,TRBV28,TGTGCCAGCAGTTTGGCCGGGACTCACAATGAGCAGTTCTTC,CASSLAGTHNEQFF
TRBJ1-3,TRBD1,.,TRBV14,TGTGCCAGCAGCCCGACAGGGACTGGAAACACCATATATTTT,CASSPTGTGNTIYF
TRBJ2-7,.,.,TRBV28,TGTGCCAGCAGTAATACGCCTATCGGGGAGAGGTCAGGTTACGAGCAGTACTTC,CASSNTPIGERSGYEQYF
TRBJ2-2,.,few,TRBV19,TGTGCCAGTAGTTTTGGCCAGGGAACCGGGGAGCTGTTTTTT,CASSFGQGTGELFF
TRBJ2-1,.,few,TRBV7-9,TGTGCCAGCAGCCGGCTTTGGGATGAGCAGTTCTTC,CASSRLWDEQFF
TRBJ1-1,.,.,TRBV29-1,TGCAGCGTTGCCGGCAGACTAAAGACGGCTGAAGCTTTCTTT,CSVAGRLKTAEAFF
TRBJ1-5,TRBD1,few,TRBV5-5,TGTGCCAGCAGCCCCGAAGGGGGCGGGAGCAATCAGCCCCAGCATTTT,CASSPEGGGSNQPQHF
TRBJ2-3,.,few,TRBV28,TGTGCCAGCACCGTACCCAGATACGATACGCAGTATTTT,CASTVPRYDTQYF
TRBJ2-2,TRBD1,.,TRBV2,TGTGCCAGCCACGGGACAGTCAGCTCCGGGGAGCTGTTTTTT,CASHGTVSSGELFF
TRBJ2-4,.,few,TRBV20-1,TGCAGTGCTAGAATTCAGGGGAAAAACATTCAGTACTTC,CSARIQGKNIQYF
TRBJ1-2,.,few,TRBV29-1,TGCAGCGTTGACGGAGGGGCGCCGGGTGGCTACACCTTC,CSVDGGAPGGYTF
TRBJ2-5,.,.,TRBV4-1,TGCGCCAGCAGCCAAGAATTAGCAGAGACCCAGTACTTC,CASSQELAETQYF
TRBJ2-7,.,few,TRBV10-3,TGTGCCATCAGTGACCCCGGGACGGGGACCTACGAGCAGTACTTC,CAISDPGTGTYEQYF
TRBJ1-6,.,few,TRBV7-2,TGTGCCAGCAGCGTAATACAGGGCAGCTCCTATAATTCACCCCTCCACTTT,CASSVIQGSSYNSPLHF
TRBJ2-7,.,.,TRBV5-1,TGCGCCAGCAGCTTGGGGCAGCAATCCTACGAGCAGTACTTC,CASSLGQQSYEQYF
TRBJ2-7,.,.,TRBV29-1,TGCAGCGTTAGGTCCCCCCGGCACGAGCAGTACTTC,CSVRSPRHEQYF
TRBJ2-1,.,few,TRBV28,TGTGCCAGCAGTTTCGGACGTATGCGCAATGAGCAGTTCTTC,CASSFGRMRNEQFF
TRBJ2-1,TRBD1,few,TRBV11-2,TGTGCCAGCAGCCGCGGACAGGGTTACAATGAGCAGTTCTTC,CASSRGQGYNEQFF
TRBJ2-7,TRBD2,few,TRBV5-1,TGCGCCAGCCGGCCGGGACTAGCGGGAGACGAGCAGTACTTC,CASRPGLAGDEQYF
TRBJ1-1,.,many,TRBV11-2,TGTGCCAGCAGCCCCCCCGGGAACACTGAAGCTTTCTTT,CASSPPGNTEAFF
TRBJ2-3,TRBD1,many,TRBV28,TGTGCCAGCAGACTATCCGGGGTACAGGGGCTCGGCACAGATACGCAGTATTTT,CASRLSGVQGLGTDTQYF
TRBJ2-7,TRBD2,many,TRBV7-2,TGTGCCAGCAGCTTACGGCCGGGGGGACCTACCTACGAGCAGTACTTC,CASSLRPGGPTYEQYF
TRBJ2-2,.,few,TRBV2,TGTGCCAGCAGTGGACCTATGGTTGGTACCGGGGAGCTGTTTTTT,CASSGPMVGTGELFF
TRBJ2-1,TRBD2,.,TRBV29-1,TGCAGCGCCCGACTAGCGGGGATCTACAATGAGCAGTTCTTC,CSARLAGIYNEQFF
TRBJ2-2,.,many,TRBV7-8,TGTGCCAGCAGCTTAGCGCCTGGTCCCTGGTCCGGGGAGCTGTTTTTT,CASSLAPGPWSGELFF
TRBJ2-3,.,.,TRBV20-1,TGCAGTGCTAGAGTTGTCGGAGGTCCCCCAGATACGCAGTATTTT,CSARVVGGPPDTQYF
TRBJ2-7,TRBD1,few,TRBV28,TGTGCCAGCGGACAGGGGTTCTCGTTC,CASGQGFSF
TRBJ1-2,.,few,TRBV7-9,TGTGCCAGCAGCTTAGCGCCGCGGAGGGGTTCTCATGGCTACACCTTC,CASSLAPRRGSHGYTF
TRBJ1-3,.,few,TRBV7-9,TGTGCCAGCAGCGCGGGACAAAGAAACACCATATATTTT,CASSAGQRNTIYF
TRBJ2-4,TRBD1,.,TRBV14,TGTGCCAGCAGCCACCTACAGGGGTTAGGGAACATTCAGTACTTC,CASSHLQGLGNIQYF
TRBJ1-5,.,.,TRBV29-1,TGCAGCGTTTCGGAGAATAGCAATCAGCCCCAGCATTTT,CSVSENSNQPQHF
TRBJ2-1,.,many,TRBV5-4,TGTGCCAGCACCGGGGGTTTTGTCAATGAGCAGTTCTTC,CASTGGFVNEQFF
TRBJ2-7,.,.,TRBV28,TGTGCCAGCTCAAGTGTTGGGGGCGCGGGCGAGCAGTACTTC,CASSSVGGAGEQYF
TRBJ2-5,TRBD2,.,TRBV19,TGTGCCAGTAGCCAAGCGGGGGGGGGGCACCAAGAGACCCAGTACTTC,CASSQAGGGHQETQYF
TRBJ2-1,TRBD2,.,TRBV20-1,TGCAGTGCTGCGACTAGCGGGAGGGCCATCTCCTACAATGAGCAGTTCTTC,CSAATSGRAISYNEQFF
TRBJ1-4,.,.,TRBV28,TGTGCCAGCAGTTTAGTTGAGGGGTCCATTGAAAAACTGTTTTTT,CASSLVEGSIEKLFF
TRBJ2-7,.,many,TRBV7-7,TGTGCTAGCAGCTTCGGCTCGGGGAGCTCCTACGAGCAGTACTTC,CASSFGSGSSYEQYF
TRBJ2-7,.,many,TRBV7-2,TGTGCCAGCAGCTTCGGAGGGACACGGTCCTACGAGCAGTACTTC,CASSFGGTRSYEQYF
TRBJ2-2,.,.,TRBV10-2,TGCGCCAGCAGTGAGTCGAAGTTCACAGGGCTCACCGGGGAGCTGTTTTTT,CASSESKFTGLTGELFF
TRBJ2-3,TRBD2,.,TRBV7-9,TGTGCCAGCAGCTTAGCGTTAGCTAGCGGGAGAGATACGCAGTATTTT,CASSLALASGRDTQYF
TRBJ1-4,TRBD1,.,TRBV4-1,TGCGCCAGCAGCCCCCTAGGGGGCCTCCCTGCAACTAATGAAAAACTGTTTTTT,CASSPLGGLPATNEKLFF
TRBJ2-3,.,.,TRBV13,TGTGCCAGCAGCCTTGGACTACCCACAGATACGCAGTATTTT,CASSLGLPTDTQYF